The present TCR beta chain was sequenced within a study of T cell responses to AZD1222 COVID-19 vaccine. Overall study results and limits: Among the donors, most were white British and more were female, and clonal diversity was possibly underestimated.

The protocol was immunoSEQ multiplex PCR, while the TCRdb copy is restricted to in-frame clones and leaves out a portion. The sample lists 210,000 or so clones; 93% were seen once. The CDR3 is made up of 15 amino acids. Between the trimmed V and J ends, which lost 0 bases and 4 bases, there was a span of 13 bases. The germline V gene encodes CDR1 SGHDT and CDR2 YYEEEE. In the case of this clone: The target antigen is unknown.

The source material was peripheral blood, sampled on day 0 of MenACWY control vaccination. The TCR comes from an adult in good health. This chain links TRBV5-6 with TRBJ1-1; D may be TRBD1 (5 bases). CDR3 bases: TGTGCCAGCAGCTTGGAAGTCAGGGAGTTCACTGAAGCTTTCTTT. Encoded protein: CASSLEVREFTEAFF.